This is a list of T cell receptor beta chains from one sample in a study of beta chain features in type 1 diabetes. TCRdb's table, derived via immunoSEQ multiplex PCR, lists solely in-frame clones and lacks some. Among more than 350,000 clones listed, roughly 11% were seen once. Input material: naive CD4+ T cells from blood. The receptors were gathered from a woman aged 18-29 years in good health. The CDR3 runs from the conserved cysteine through the conserved F or W. A D gene is named only where the DNA matches it firmly. Only some rows state a clone size, as once, few, many or a class for expanded clones.

clone_size	v_call	d_call	j_call	cdr3_nt	cdr3_aa
NA	TRBV7-2	TRBD1	TRBJ1-5	TGTGCCAGCGGTGCGACAGGGGGAGGAACCCAGCATTTT	CASGATGGGTQHF
NA	TRBV4-1	NA	TRBJ1-6	TGCGCCAGCAGCCAAGCGACAGGTATTGGTTCACCCCTCCACTTT	CASSQATGIGSPLHF
many	TRBV14	NA	TRBJ2-7	TGTGCCAGCAGCCAAGATCTGAGTTTAGGGCAGTACTTC	CASSQDLSLGQYF
NA	TRBV30	TRBD1	TRBJ1-1	TGTGCCTGGACCCGACAGGGGCGGGTTAGCACTGAAGCTTTCTTT	CAWTRQGRVSTEAFF
NA	TRBV20-1	NA	TRBJ2-5	TGCAGTGCTAGCGGGCAAGAGACCCAGTACTTC	CSASGQETQYF
NA	TRBV6-5	TRBD2	TRBJ2-3	TGTGCCAGCAGTTCTCAGAGGACTAGCGCTAAAGATACGCAGTATTTT	CASSSQRTSAKDTQYF
many	TRBV30	TRBD1	TRBJ1-3	TGTGCCTGGAGAACAGGGGACTCTGGAAACACCATATATTTT	CAWRTGDSGNTIYF
NA	TRBV10-3	TRBD1	TRBJ1-2	TGTGCCATCAGTGAGGGACAGGGGGCAGACTATGGCTACACCTTC	CAISEGQGADYGYTF
NA	TRBV21-1	NA	TRBJ1-2	TGTGCCAGCAGCAACCTGGGTCACCCGTACACCTTC	CASSNLGHPYTF
NA	TRBV28	NA	TRBJ2-7	TGTGCCAGCAGTTTCCCCGGGACTGGGGCCTACGAGCAGTACTTC	CASSFPGTGAYEQYF
NA	TRBV6-6	NA	TRBJ1-5	TGTGCCAGCAGTTACTCGGGACGATACAATCAGCCCCAGCATTTT	CASSYSGRYNQPQHF
NA	TRBV29-1	NA	TRBJ2-2	TGCAGCGTTGGGTCCCGTTCTCACACCGGGGAGCTGTTTTTT	CSVGSRSHTGELFF
few	TRBV23-1	TRBD2	TRBJ2-3	TGCGCCAGCAGCCAAGGACTAGCGGGAGCAGATACGCAGTATTTT	CASSQGLAGADTQYF
NA	TRBV30	NA	TRBJ2-5	TGTGCCTGGGCATTACTCAGGGGAATCCAAGAGACCCAGTACTTC	CAWALLRGIQETQYF
few	TRBV30	TRBD1	TRBJ1-4	TGTGCCTGGAGTGGAGACAGGGGATATAATGAAAAACTGTTTTTT	CAWSGDRGYNEKLFF
few	TRBV14	TRBD1	TRBJ1-1	TGTGCCAGCAGCCATTGGACAGGGGGCACTGAAGCTTTCTTT	CASSHWTGGTEAFF
NA	TRBV6-6	TRBD1	TRBJ1-2	TGTGCCAGCAGTGACAGGGTATCGGATGGCTACACCTTC	CASSDRVSDGYTF
NA	TRBV7-2	NA	TRBJ2-5	TGTGCCAGCAGCCTAGAGTGGGGGAAACAGGGCGAGACCCAGTACTTC	CASSLEWGKQGETQYF
few	TRBV30	NA	TRBJ2-1	TGTGCCTACTCACGATCCCGCAGTGGGTACAATGAGCAGTTCTTC	CAYSRSRSGYNEQFF
NA	TRBV11-2	NA	TRBJ1-6	TGTGCCAGCAGCTCACCCCAAGGAATATCCAATTCACCCCTCCACTTT	CASSSPQGISNSPLHF
few	TRBV7-2	NA	TRBJ1-1	TGTGCCAGCAGCCCGGGGGGGTTGACTGAAGCTTTCTTT	CASSPGGLTEAFF
few	TRBV6-5	NA	TRBJ1-3	TGTGCCAGCAGATCGGGGTTCGCTGGAAACACCATATATTTT	CASRSGFAGNTIYF